This paragraph reports one T cell receptor (beta chain). There are 15 residues in the CDR3. Trimming took 4 bases from V and 8 from J, leaving 18 bases between them. Germline CDR1 LNHDA, CDR2 SQIVND (reference sequence). In the original processing: Amplification of reference gene primers provided the estimated nucleated cell counts. Only in-frame clones appear in the TCRdb table, and some are missing; sequencing was by immunoSEQ multiplex PCR. The V and J calls and clone size come from that table; D and trimming were worked out from the DNA. The sample contains some 230,000 clones, around 84% of which appear only once. These data belong to a study of blood T cell repertoires in COVID-19. As for the study in general: Researchers got acute and convalescent COVID-19 samples from the United States, Italy and Spain.

The source of this sequence is a man aged 45-60 years who had recovered from COVID-19. V gene TRBV19 combines with J gene TRBJ2-1, with D maybe TRBD1 (5 bases). The sequenced material came from peripheral blood. CDR3 protein: CASSRPGNQPHEQFF. CDR3 coding DNA: TGTGCCAGTAGTAGGCCAGGGAATCAGCCCCATGAGCAGTTCTTC.